These 7 T cell receptor beta chains were sequenced from one sample in a study of identical twins. Each CDR3 protein gets one entry after TCRdb re-called the 5' RACE reads with MiXCR. The data hold roughly 720,000 distinct CDR3 sequences, with roughly 18% observed a single time. Another study also made use of these data, one on T cells expressing NK-cell markers.

The sequencing input was PBMCs. The receptor set was obtained from a woman aged 18-29 years in good health.

The chain joins TRBV5-1 to TRBJ1-1, with D possibly TRBD1 on 6 matching bases. The germline V gene has CDR1 SGHRS and CDR2 YFSETQ. The V and J ends lost 4 bases and 2 bases respectively, with 15 bases between them. The CDR3 contains 15 residues. CDR3: CASSTGGGFNTEAFF. The CDR3 coding sequence is TGCGCCAGCAGCACCGGGGGGGGCTTCAACACTGAAGCTTTCTTT.

This clonotype was observed a handful of times. The J gene is TRBJ2-1, the V gene TRBV10-3; possibly TRBD2 for D (6 bases). CDR1 ENHRY and CDR2 SYGVKD come from the germline V gene. Trimming cost V 4 bases and J 6 bases, with 22 bases left between them. CDR3 length: 17 amino acids. CDR3 loop: CAISGPTETGLINEQFF. The CDR3, as DNA: TGTGCCATCAGTGGGCCCACAGAGACGGGACTTATCAATGAGCAGTTCTTC.

The chain joins TRBV23-1 to TRBJ2-1; TRBD1 matches at 11 bases. TRBV23-1 is an ORF, with its function uncertain. The CDR3 is 18 amino acids. V dropped 2 bases and J dropped 6; count of bases not matched to a gene: 12. CDR3 DNA: TGCGCCAGCAGTCAAGGAGGACAGGGGGCGTCGGTAGGCAATGAGCAGTTCTTC. Its protein is CASSQGGQGASVGNEQFF.

This chain uses TRBV6-1 with TRBJ2-3; the match to TRBD2 covers 8 bases. Germline lookup yields CDR1 MNHNS and CDR2 SASEGT. The trim removed 4 bases at V and 5 bases at J, leaving 5 bases unmatched. This CDR3 spans 14 amino acids. The CDR3 region has the DNA TGTGCCAGCAGTGGCGGGAGGAATCGAGATACGCAGTATTTT. Its protein is CASSGGRNRDTQYF.

The table lists this clonotype with a few counts. The rearrangement uses TRBV10-3 and TRBJ1-1; D call uncertain. This CDR3 comprises 11 residues. Germline CDR1 is ENHRY and CDR2 is SYGVKD. Deletions cut 10 bases from V and 7 bases from J, with 13 bases between. Here the CDR3 reads CATHSGSEAFF. For the CDR3, the DNA is TGTGCCACCCACTCCGGTAGTGAAGCTTTCTTT.

V is TRBV3-1 and J is TRBJ1-2; 7 nucleotides agree with TRBD1. V was clipped by 8 bases and J by 0 bases; unmatched bases: 9. Germline CDR1 LGHDT, CDR2 YNNKEL (reference sequence). This CDR3 is built from 15 residues. Here the CDR3 DNA reads TGTGCCAGCGCTATAGGGGGCGGTGCTAACTATGGCTACACCTTC. This sequence encodes CASAIGGGANYGYTF.

The chain links TRBV12-3 or TRBV12-4 to TRBJ1-3; TRBD1 matches at 8 bases. The CDR3 is made up of 14 amino acids. V dropped 3 bases and J dropped 14; count of bases not matched to a gene: 12. CDR3 amino acids: CASSFLRTGNWVYF. CDR3 DNA sequence: TGTGCCAGCAGTTTTCTTCGGACAGGGAACTGGGTATATTTT.